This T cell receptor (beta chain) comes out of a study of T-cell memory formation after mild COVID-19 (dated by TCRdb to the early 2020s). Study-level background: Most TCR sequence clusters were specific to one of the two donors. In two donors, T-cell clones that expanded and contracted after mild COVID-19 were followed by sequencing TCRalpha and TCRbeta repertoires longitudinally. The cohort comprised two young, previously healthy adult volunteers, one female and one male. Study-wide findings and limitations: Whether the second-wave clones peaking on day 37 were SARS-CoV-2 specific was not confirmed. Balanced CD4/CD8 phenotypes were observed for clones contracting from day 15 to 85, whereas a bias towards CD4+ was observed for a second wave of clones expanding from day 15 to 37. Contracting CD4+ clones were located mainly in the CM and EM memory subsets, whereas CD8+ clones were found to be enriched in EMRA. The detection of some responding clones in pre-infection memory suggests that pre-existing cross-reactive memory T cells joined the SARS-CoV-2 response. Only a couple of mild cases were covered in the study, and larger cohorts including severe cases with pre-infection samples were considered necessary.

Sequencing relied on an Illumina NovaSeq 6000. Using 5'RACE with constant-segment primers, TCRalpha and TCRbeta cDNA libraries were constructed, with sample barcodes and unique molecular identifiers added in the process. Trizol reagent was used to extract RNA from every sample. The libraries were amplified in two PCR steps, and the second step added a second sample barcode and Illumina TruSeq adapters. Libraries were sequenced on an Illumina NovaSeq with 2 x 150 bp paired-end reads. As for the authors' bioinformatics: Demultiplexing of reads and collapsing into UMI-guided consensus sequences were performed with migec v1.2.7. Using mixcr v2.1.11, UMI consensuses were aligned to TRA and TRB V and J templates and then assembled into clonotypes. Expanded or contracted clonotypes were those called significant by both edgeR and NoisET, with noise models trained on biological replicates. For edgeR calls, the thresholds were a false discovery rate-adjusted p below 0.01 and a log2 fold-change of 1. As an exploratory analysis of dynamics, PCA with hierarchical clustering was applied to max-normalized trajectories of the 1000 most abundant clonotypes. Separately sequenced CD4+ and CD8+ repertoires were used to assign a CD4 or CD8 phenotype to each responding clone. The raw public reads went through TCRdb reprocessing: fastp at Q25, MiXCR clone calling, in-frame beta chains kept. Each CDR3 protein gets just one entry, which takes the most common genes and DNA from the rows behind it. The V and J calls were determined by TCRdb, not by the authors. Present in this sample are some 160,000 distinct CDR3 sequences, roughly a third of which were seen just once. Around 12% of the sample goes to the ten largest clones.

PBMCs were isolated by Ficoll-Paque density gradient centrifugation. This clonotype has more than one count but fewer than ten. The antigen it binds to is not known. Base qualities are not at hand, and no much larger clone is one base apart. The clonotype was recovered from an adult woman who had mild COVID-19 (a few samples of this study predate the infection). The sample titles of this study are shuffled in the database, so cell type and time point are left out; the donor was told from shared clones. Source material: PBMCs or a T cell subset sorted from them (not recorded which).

The encoded CDR3 is CATSTGGGPPLHF. In nucleotide form, the sequence is TGTGCCACCAGCACCGGAGGGGGACCACCCCTCCACTTT. The chain uses TRBV15 and TRBJ1-6; the D gene is possibly TRBD1, with 6 bases matching. The germline V gene (reference sequence) yields LNHNV for CDR1 and YYDKDF for CDR2. From cysteine to phenylalanine, the CDR3 is 13 amino acids long. The only DNA kept is the CDR3, 39 bases in frame from the first base. V is cut by 4 bases and J by 11 bases, and the space between the germline ends is 12 bases.